Listed here are 30 T cell receptor beta chains from one sample, sequenced in a study of early T cells in non-severe SARS-CoV-2 infection. TCRdb independently ran MiXCR on the 5' RACE reads; one entry per CDR3 protein. The table lists about 100,000 distinct CDR3 sequences, about 13% of them singletons. Sequencing input: whole blood. The receptors here all came from an adult who was a healthcare worker with PCR-confirmed SARS-CoV-2 infection or an uninfected control (not recorded which).

In DNA, the CDR3 is TGCGCCAGCAGCCAAGGGCATGAGCAGTACTTC. It translates to CASSQGHEQYF. The gene calls are TRBV4-1 and TRBJ2-7; D is unresolved. The CDR3 loop spans 11 amino acids. Trimming removed 1 base at V and 7 bases at J, with 5 bases between. Germline V lookup: CDR1 MGHRA, CDR2 YSYEKL.

The chain recombines TRBV11-2 with TRBJ2-5, with D possibly matching TRBD1 (5 bases). Trimming removed 6 bases at V and 2 bases at J, with 16 bases between. The CDR3 spans 15 residues. Germline CDR1 reads SGHAT; CDR2 reads FQNNGV. The CDR3 reads CASRAARQTQETQYF. The CDR3 DNA follows: TGTGCCAGCAGGGCCGCCCGACAGACTCAAGAGACCCAGTACTTC.

In its sample, this clonotype was seen many times. CDR3 protein: CASSQDILAGQETQYF. The CDR3 DNA reads as TGCGCCAGCAGCCAAGATATCCTAGCGGGGCAAGAGACCCAGTACTTC. The gene calls are TRBV4-1 and TRBJ2-5; 9 bases fit TRBD2. Germline V gene data show CDR1 as MGHRA and CDR2 as YSYEKL. CDR3 length: 16 amino acids. The ends lost 0 bases at V and 2 bases at J; junction bases unmatched: 4.

This clonotype was counted at least ten times. The chain couples TRBV11-1 to TRBJ2-7; D is unclear. V lost 5 bases, J lost 6 bases, and 5 bases lay in between. The CDR3 spans 10 residues. Germline lookup yields CDR1 SGHAT and CDR2 FQDESV (reference sequence). CDR3 bases: TGTGCCAGCAGCGGTCGCGAGCAGTACTTC. Its protein product is CASSGREQYF.

The table lists this clonotype with a few counts. The genes are TRBV6-1 and TRBJ1-6; D uncertain. V shed 3 bases and J shed 10 bases, with 7 bases lying between them. The V gene's germline CDR1 is MNHNS and CDR2 SASEGT. The CDR3 sequence is 12 residues long. The CDR3 nucleotides read TGTGCCAGCAGTGACGGGCGATCACCCCTCCACTTT. This encodes CASSDGRSPLHF.

V and J are TRBV6-1 and TRBJ2-7, with D tentatively TRBD1 (5 bases). Per germline, CDR1 MNHNS and CDR2 SASEGT. This CDR3 has 14 residues. V lost 0 bases and J lost 9, with 15 bases in between. The CDR3 nucleotides are TGTGCCAGCAGTGAAGCCCTGGGCAGGGCGCGGCAGTACTTC. Amino acids: CASSEALGRARQYF.

This clonotype was recorded at least ten times. The chain links TRBV10-2 to TRBJ2-5; maybe TRBD1 (6 bases). The CDR3 contains 16 residues. V was trimmed by 0 bases and J by 10 bases, leaving 21 bases between them. Per the germline V gene, CDR1 is WSHSY and CDR2 is SAAADI. CDR3 residues: CASSESGWGPLEIQYF. In DNA form, the CDR3 reads TGCGCCAGCAGTGAGTCGGGCTGGGGGCCACTGGAAATCCAGTACTTC.

This clonotype was observed a few times. The V gene is TRBV29-1, the J gene TRBJ1-2; unclear D gene. This CDR3 is built from 13 residues. Germline V gives CDR1 SQVTM, CDR2 ANQGSEA. Trimming took 3 bases from V and 5 from J, leaving 13 bases between them. CDR3 coding DNA: TGCAGCGTTGACGCTTTGAAGCAATATGGCTACACCTTC. The encoded protein is CSVDALKQYGYTF.

The rearrangement uses TRBV6-1 and TRBJ1-1; unclear D gene. V lost 4 bases, J lost 1 base, and 13 bases lay in between. The CDR3 has 15 amino acids. The germline V gene has CDR1 MNHNS and CDR2 SASEGT. The CDR3 here is CASSVSYAGNTEAFF. DNA of the CDR3: TGTGCCAGCAGTGTAAGTTATGCGGGGAACACTGAAGCTTTCTTT.

This clonotype was counted only a few times. V and J are TRBV12-3 or TRBV12-4 and TRBJ1-1, with D possibly matching TRBD1 (5 bases). Trimming took off 4 bases at V and 3 bases at J, with 12 bases between the two ends. The CDR3 is 14 residues long. This CDR3 reads CASSSRGRDTEAFF. The CDR3 DNA reads as TGTGCCAGCAGTTCCCGGGGACGGGACACTGAAGCTTTCTTT.

The V gene is TRBV27, the J gene TRBJ2-7, with D tentatively TRBD1 (6 bases). Germline loops: CDR1 MNHEY, CDR2 SMNVEV (reference sequence). CDR3 length: 14 amino acids. V was trimmed by 8 bases and J by 2 bases, leaving 16 bases between them. The CDR3, as DNA: TGTGCCAGCCGTCCAGGGGAGAGGACCTACGAGCAGTACTTC. Protein product: CASRPGERTYEQYF.

This clonotype was seen many times. J is TRBJ2-7 and V is TRBV7-6; D might be TRBD1 (5 bases). The CDR3 is 14 residues long. The V gene lost 2 bases and the J gene lost 1 base, with 9 bases spanning the gap. Germline V gene lookup returns CDR1 SGHVS and CDR2 FNYEAQ. The CDR3 DNA follows: TGTGCCAGCAGCTTACTCCAGGGTTCCTACGAGCAGTACTTC. Translation: CASSLLQGSYEQYF.

The V and J genes are TRBV14 and TRBJ2-2; D gene unclear. The V end was cut by 1 base, the J end by 3 bases, with 6 bases between. The CDR3 spans 14 residues. Germline loops: CDR1 SGHDN, CDR2 FVKESK. CDR3 nucleotide sequence: TGTGCCAGCAGCCAAGTCGGGTACACCGGGGAGCTGTTTTTT. Residues: CASSQVGYTGELFF. The full variable domain, completed using reference TRBV14 and TRBJ2-2, is EAGVTQFPSHSVIEKGQTVTLRCDPISGHDNLYWYRRVMGKEIKFLLHFVKESKQDESGMPNNRFLAERTGGTYSTLKVQPAELEDSGVYFCASSQVGYTGELFFGEGSRLTVL.

This chain joins TRBV7-3 and TRBJ2-7; no definite D call. The CDR3 loop spans 14 amino acids. Germline V gene sequence: CDR1 SGHTA, CDR2 FQGTGA. The V end lost 5 bases, the J end lost 0 bases, and 11 bases lay between the germline ends. In nucleotides, the CDR3 is TGTGCCAGCAGCCGCGATCATAGCTCCTACGAGCAGTACTTC. Amino acids: CASSRDHSSYEQYF.

The chain uses TRBV5-4 and TRBJ2-7; TRBD1 matches 8 bases. V lost 4 bases to trimming and J lost 9 bases; unmatched junction nucleotides: 15. Per germline, CDR1 SGHNT and CDR2 YYREEE (reference sequence). The CDR3 totals 15 residues. The CDR3 DNA reads as TGTGCCAGCAGCCCCGGGCGGGACAGGACGAGCTGGCAGTACTTC. It encodes CASSPGRDRTSWQYF.

This clonotype came up many times. CDR3 nucleotides: TGTGCCAGCAGCCAAGATCTGTGGAAGTCGGGCACTGAAGCTTTCTTT. Translation gives CASSQDLWKSGTEAFF. V usage is TRBV3-1 and J usage is TRBJ1-1, with D hard to call. CDR1 LGHDT and CDR2 YNNKEL come from the germline V gene (reference sequence). The CDR3 runs to 16 residues. V was pared by 0 bases and J by 4 bases, with 15 bases between.

The genes are TRBV11-3 and TRBJ2-3; D gene uncertain. The V gene's germline CDR1 is SGHNT and CDR2 YENEEA. V lost 6 bases and J 2 bases, leaving 12 bases between the germline ends. The CDR3 has 14 amino acids. This CDR3 reads CASRESGNTDTQYF. CDR3 in DNA: TGTGCCAGCAGGGAATCGGGCAACACAGATACGCAGTATTTT.

This chain joins TRBV3-1 and TRBJ2-7; TRBD1 agrees at 8 bases. Germline-derived CDR1 and CDR2 are LGHDT and YNNKEL (reference sequence). The CDR3 is 12 amino acids. Trimming removed 8 bases from V and 3 bases from J; junction bases left unmatched: 3. This chain's CDR3 is CASQQGDYEQYF. For the CDR3, the DNA is TGTGCCAGCCAACAGGGGGACTACGAGCAGTACTTC.

The chain recombines TRBV11-1 with TRBJ2-3; D may be TRBD2 (7 bases). V was shortened by 2 bases and J by 2 bases, with 11 bases between the two germline ends. CDR3 length: 15 amino acids. In germline, CDR1 is SGHAT, CDR2 FQDESV (reference sequence). The CDR3, as DNA: TGTGCCAGCAGCTTATCCGCGGGGGCCACAGATACGCAGTATTTT. It encodes CASSLSAGATDTQYF. Variable domain in full (rest from reference TRBV11-1 and TRBJ2-3): EAEVAQSPRYKITEKSQAVAFWCDPISGHATLYWYRQILGQGPELLVQFQDESVVDDSQLPKDRFSAERLKGVDSTLKIQPAELGDSAMYLCASSLSAGATDTQYFGPGTRLTVL.

This clonotype came up many times. CDR3 DNA: TGTGCCAGCAGCCCCCGGGACCTCCACGAGACCCAGTACTTC. This sequence encodes CASSPRDLHETQYF. The chain uses TRBV7-9 and TRBJ2-5, with D perhaps being TRBD1 or TRBD2 (5 bases each). CDR1 and CDR2 (germline): SEHNR, FQNEAQ (reference sequence). This CDR3 has 14 amino acids. With 5 bases removed from V and 5 bases from J, the gap between germline ends came to 15 bases. The variable domain in full, completed from reference TRBV7-9 and TRBJ2-5, reads DTGVSQNPRHKITKRGQNVTFRCDPISEHNRLYWYRQTLGQGPEFLTYFQNEAQLEKSRLLSDRFSAERPKGSFSTLEIQRTEQGDSAMYLCASSPRDLHETQYFGPGTRLLVL.

In this sample, this clonotype turned up many times. The chain employs TRBV20-1 and TRBJ1-4; perhaps TRBD1 as D (5 bases). The germline V and J ends were trimmed by 5 bases and 1 base, with 17 bases remaining between them. This CDR3 has 16 residues. The germline gives CDR1 DFQATT, CDR2 SNEGSKA (reference sequence). DNA of the CDR3: TGCAGTGCTGCGGGGGGGACGGCTTTAACTAATGAAAAACTGTTTTTT. This codes for CSAAGGTALTNEKLFF.

CDR3 sequence reads: CASSPGGSSYEQYF. CDR3 nucleotide sequence: TGTGCCAGCAGCCCGGGGGGTAGCTCCTACGAGCAGTACTTC. V usage is TRBV7-2 and J usage is TRBJ2-7; 7 bases align to TRBD2. The ends lost 5 bases at V and 0 bases at J; junction bases unmatched: 4. This CDR3 contains 14 residues. Germline-derived CDR1 and CDR2 are SGHTA and FQGNSA.

This clonotype was picked up a small number of times. For the CDR3, the DNA is TGTGCCAGCAGCACTATCGTGGGTAACAATGAAAAACTGTTTTTT. Its translation is CASSTIVGNNEKLFF. The genes are TRBV5-6 and TRBJ1-4; D uncertain. The ends were cut back, 4 bases at V and 5 bases at J, with 15 bases in the middle. Germline CDR1 and CDR2: SGHDT and YYEEEE. The CDR3 spans 15 residues.

Many counts were recorded for this clonotype. The CDR3, as DNA: TGCGCCAGCACTGTCACCGGGGAGCTGTTTTTT. Its translation is CASTVTGELFF. The V call is TRBV10-2, the J call TRBJ2-2; D remains ambiguous. This CDR3 is built from 11 residues. The ends were cut back, 7 bases at V and 4 bases at J, with 4 bases in the middle. Germline assignment: CDR1 WSHSY and CDR2 SAAADI.

This chain joins TRBV29-1 and TRBJ1-1; D is unresolved. The CDR3 sequence is 11 residues long. Trimming took off 5 bases at V and 0 bases at J, with 4 bases between the two ends. Germline CDR1 reads SQVTM; CDR2 reads ANQGSEA. In nucleotides, the CDR3 is TGCAGCGTTAGAATGAACACTGAAGCTTTCTTT. Protein: CSVRMNTEAFF.

The rearrangement uses TRBV29-1 and TRBJ1-1; D is uncertain. Trimming pared 4 bases from V and 1 base from J, leaving 13 bases between. This CDR3 region has 14 residues. CDR1 is SQVTM, CDR2 ANQGSEA, per germline. CDR3 in amino acids: CSVAVMTGNTEAFF. CDR3 nucleotide sequence: TGCAGCGTTGCTGTGATGACGGGGAACACTGAAGCTTTCTTT. Full variable domain (remainder filled in from reference TRBV29-1 and TRBJ1-1): SAVISQKPSRDICQRGTSLTIQCQVDSQVTMMFWYRQQPGQSLTLIATANQGSEATYESGFVIDKFPISRPNLTFSTLTVSNMSPEDSSIYLCSVAVMTGNTEAFFGQGTRLTVV.

This clonotype was detected many times. The J gene is TRBJ1-1, the V gene TRBV20-1; a weak D match, TRBD1 (6 bases). V lost 3 bases, J lost 2 bases, and 16 bases lay in between. The CDR3 totals 15 residues. Germline lookup yields CDR1 DFQATT and CDR2 SNEGSKA (reference sequence). CDR3 residues: CSARYLQGSNTEAFF. The CDR3 coding sequence is TGCAGTGCTAGGTACCTTCAGGGGAGTAACACTGAAGCTTTCTTT.

The genes are TRBV29-1 and TRBJ2-3, with D perhaps assigned TRBD1 or TRBD2 (5 bases each). CDR3 length: 12 residues. V gave up 5 bases and J gave up 6 bases, with 12 bases separating them. Germline CDR1 is SQVTM and CDR2 is ANQGSEA. The CDR3 here is CSVTRQSDTQYF. The CDR3 nucleotides read TGCAGCGTTACTAGACAGTCCGATACGCAGTATTTT.

This chain joins TRBV20-1 and TRBJ2-1; 12 bases line up with TRBD2. Germline V lookup: CDR1 DFQATT, CDR2 SNEGSKA (reference sequence). With 1 base clipped from V and 7 bases from J, the junction kept 5 bases outside the gene matches. The CDR3 runs to 15 residues. CDR3 DNA sequence: TGCAGTGCTAGAGGCAGACTAGCGGGGGAGAATGAGCAGTTCTTC. As protein: CSARGRLAGENEQFF.

This rearrangement joins TRBV6-2 or TRBV6-3 to TRBJ2-7, with a tentative D call TRBD2 (6 bases). The CDR3 extends over 11 amino acids. Trimming took 9 bases from V and 6 from J, leaving 12 bases between them. Germline V gene data show CDR1 as MNHEY and CDR2 as SVGEGT. CDR3 nucleotide sequence: TGTGCCAGTCAGCTAGCGTTCGAGCAGTACTTC. Translated: CASQLAFEQYF.